The 14 T cell receptor beta chains below were found in one sample sequenced in a study of CD8+ T cells in alopecia areata. The sequencing template was cDNA reverse transcribed from extracted RNA. Repertoires were generated with immunoSEQ multiplex PCR, while TCRdb's copy carries only in-frame clones and drops some. The sample lists 100,000 to 150,000 clones, roughly 58% seen once, with 4.5% in the top ten. This specimen was CD4+ T cells sorted from blood, taken at week 0. These receptors originate from a human donor with alopecia areata.

The chain links TRBV7-8 to TRBJ2-1, with D possibly matching TRBD2 (5 bases). CDR1 SGHVS and CDR2 FQNEAQ come from the germline V gene. The length of the CDR3 is 14 residues. Trimming removed 2 bases at V and 7 bases at J, with 12 bases between. CDR3 amino acids: CASSLRYTRNEQFF. The CDR3 DNA reads as TGTGCCAGCAGCTTAAGGTATACTAGGAATGAGCAGTTCTTC. Full variable domain (remainder filled in from reference TRBV7-8 and TRBJ2-1): GAGVSQSPRYKVAKRGQDVALRCDPISGHVSLFWYQQALGQGPEFLTYFQNEAQLDKSGLPSDRFFAERPEGSVSTLKIQRTQQEDSAVYLCASSLRYTRNEQFFGPGTRLTVL.

This clone was recorded a few times. This rearrangement joins TRBV5-1 to TRBJ2-5, with D tentatively TRBD1 (6 bases). Germline assignment: CDR1 SGHRS and CDR2 YFSETQ. The CDR3 has 14 residues. Trimming stripped 2 bases from V and 2 bases from J, with 10 bases between. CDR3 protein: CASSFQGLQETQYF. Here the CDR3 DNA reads TGCGCCAGCAGCTTCCAGGGGCTTCAAGAGACCCAGTACTTC.

This clone appeared once. The CDR3 nucleotides read TGCAGCGCCGGGACTAGCGGAGACAATGAGCAGTTCTTC. It yields the protein CSAGTSGDNEQFF. The chain joins TRBV29-1 to TRBJ2-1, with TRBD2 identical over 11 bases. Germline V gene data show CDR1 as SQVTM and CDR2 as ANQGSEA. This CDR3 has 13 residues. The ends lost 7 bases at V and 5 bases at J; junction bases unmatched: 4.

CDR3: CASSFQTSGNEQFF. In DNA, the CDR3 is TGTGCCAGCAGTTTCCAGACTAGCGGCAATGAGCAGTTCTTC. The V and J genes are TRBV6-5 and TRBJ2-1; 9 bases line up with TRBD2. J gave up 6 bases and V 4 bases, and 4 bases lay outside the gene matches. Germline V gene data show CDR1 as MNHEY and CDR2 as SVGAGI. The CDR3 sequence is 14 residues long.

The genes are TRBV18 and TRBJ1-5; possible D gene TRBD1, 5 bases. The CDR3 is made up of 15 amino acids. V was trimmed by 0 bases and J by 7 bases, leaving 13 bases between them. Germline loops: CDR1 KGHSH, CDR2 LQKENI. The CDR3 spells CASSPPIGDGQPQHF. The CDR3 DNA sequence: TGTGCCAGCTCACCACCGATAGGGGATGGGCAGCCCCAGCATTTT.

V is TRBV6-5 and J is TRBJ2-7, with 9 bases lining up with TRBD2. The CDR3 has 14 amino acids. Germline CDR1 reads MNHEY; CDR2 reads SVGAGI. V lost 6 bases, J lost 0 bases, and 3 bases stayed unmatched. The CDR3 nucleotides are TGTGCCAGCAGAGCTAGCGGGGTCTCCTACGAGCAGTACTTC. It is translated as CASRASGVSYEQYF.

This chain links TRBV7-2 with TRBJ2-7; TRBD1 agrees at 7 bases. From germline, CDR1 is SGHTA and CDR2 FQGNSA. V lost 5 bases, J lost 4 bases, and 8 bases stayed unmatched. The CDR3 is 14 residues long. This CDR3 reads CASSPRTGQYEQYF. The CDR3 bases are TGTGCCAGCAGCCCACGGACAGGCCAATACGAGCAGTACTTC.

The J gene is TRBJ2-5, the V gene TRBV2; D is unclear. Germline V gene data show CDR1 as SNHLY and CDR2 as FYNNEI. This CDR3 region has 12 residues. The germline V and J ends were trimmed by 4 bases and 2 bases, with 5 bases remaining between them. The CDR3 bases are TGTGCCAGCAGTGGTAGACAAGAGACCCAGTACTTC. Residues: CASSGRQETQYF.

The table lists this clone with a count of one. The chain has TRBV10-3 and TRBJ2-5; TRBD2 aligns across 8 bases. This CDR3 is built from 15 residues. Germline V gene sequence: CDR1 ENHRY, CDR2 SYGVKD. The V segment lost 6 bases and the J segment 5 bases; nucleotides outside the gene matches: 11. This CDR3 reads CAISPAGAGLETQYF. The CDR3 DNA sequence: TGTGCCATCAGCCCAGCGGGGGCCGGGTTGGAGACCCAGTACTTC.

The CDR3 is CSVGYRDEQFF. The DNA for the CDR3 is TGCAGCGTCGGCTACAGGGATGAGCAGTTCTTC. V usage is TRBV29-1 and J usage is TRBJ2-1; tentatively, D is TRBD1 (6 bases). With 6 bases removed from V and 8 bases from J, the gap between germline ends came to 11 bases. This CDR3 contains 11 residues. Germline CDR1 SQVTM, CDR2 ANQGSEA.

V gene TRBV7-9 combines with J gene TRBJ2-6; D unresolved. In germline, CDR1 is SEHNR, CDR2 FQNEAQ (reference sequence). The germline V and J ends were trimmed by 1 base and 0 bases, with 4 bases remaining between them. This CDR3 has 15 amino acids. The CDR3 is CASSLGNSGANVLTF. The CDR3 region has the DNA TGTGCCAGCAGCTTAGGCAACTCTGGGGCCAACGTCCTGACTTTC. Filled out from reference TRBV7-9 and TRBJ2-6, the complete variable domain reads DTGVSQNPRHKITKRGQNVTFRCDPISEHNRLYWYRQTLGQGPEFLTYFQNEAQLEKSRLLSDRFSAERPKGSFSTLEIQRTEQGDSAMYLCASSLGNSGANVLTFGAGSRLTVL.

The chain is built from TRBV6-5 and TRBJ2-7; no clear D gene. Per germline, CDR1 MNHEY and CDR2 SVGAGI. The V end lost 3 bases, the J end lost 7 bases, and 13 bases lay between the germline ends. CDR3 length: 13 residues. In nucleotides, the CDR3 is TGTGCCAGCAGTTATACGCGGCAGACTGAGCAGTACTTC. Translated, it gives CASSYTRQTEQYF.

V and J are TRBV9 and TRBJ1-6, with 8 bases that match TRBD1. CDR1 and CDR2 from the germline V gene are SGDLS and YYNGEE. CDR3 length equals 15 residues. After removal of 3 bases from V and 8 bases from J, the junction contained 7 bases not matched to a gene. The CDR3 DNA reads TGTGCCAGCAGCGCGACGCAGGGGGCCTATTCACCCCTCCACTTT. It translates to CASSATQGAYSPLHF.

The chain uses TRBV2 and TRBJ1-2, with 10 bases identical to TRBD1. Germline-derived CDR1 and CDR2 are SNHLY and FYNNEI. The CDR3 is made up of 13 amino acids. The V and J ends lost 8 bases and 4 bases, in that order; junction bases with no gene match: 4. The CDR3 DNA reads as TGTGCCAGCCGACAGGGGGCTGGCTATGGCTACACCTTC. Its protein is CASRQGAGYGYTF.